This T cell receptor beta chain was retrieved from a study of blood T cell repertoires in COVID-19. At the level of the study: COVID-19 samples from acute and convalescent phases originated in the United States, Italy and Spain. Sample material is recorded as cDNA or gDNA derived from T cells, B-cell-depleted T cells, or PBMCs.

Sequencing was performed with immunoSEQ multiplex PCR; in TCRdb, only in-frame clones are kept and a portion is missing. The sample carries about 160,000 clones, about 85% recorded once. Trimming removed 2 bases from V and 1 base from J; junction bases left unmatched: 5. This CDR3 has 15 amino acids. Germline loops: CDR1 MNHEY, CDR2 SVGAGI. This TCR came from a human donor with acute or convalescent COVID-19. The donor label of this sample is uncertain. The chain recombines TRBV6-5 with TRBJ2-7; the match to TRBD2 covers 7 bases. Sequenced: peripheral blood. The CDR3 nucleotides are TGTGCCAGCAGTTACCCGCGCGGGGGTTCCTACGAGCAGTACTTC. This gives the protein CASSYPRGGSYEQYF.